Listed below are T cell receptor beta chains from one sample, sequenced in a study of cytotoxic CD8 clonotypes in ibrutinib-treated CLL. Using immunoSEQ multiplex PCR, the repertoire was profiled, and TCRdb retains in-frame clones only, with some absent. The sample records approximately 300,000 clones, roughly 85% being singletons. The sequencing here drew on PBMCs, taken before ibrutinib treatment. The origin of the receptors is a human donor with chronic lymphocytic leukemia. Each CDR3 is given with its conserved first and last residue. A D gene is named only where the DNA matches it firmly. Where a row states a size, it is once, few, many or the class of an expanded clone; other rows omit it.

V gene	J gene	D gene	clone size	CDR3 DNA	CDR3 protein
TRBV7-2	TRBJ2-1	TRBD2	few	TGTGCCAGCAGCTTAGAGACTAGCGAGCAGCAGTTCTTC	CASSLETSEQQFF
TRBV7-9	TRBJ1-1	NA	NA	TGTGCCAGCAGGACAGGAAACACTGAAGCTTTCTTT	CASRTGNTEAFF
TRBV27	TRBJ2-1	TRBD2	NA	TGTGCCAGCAGTCCAATTGAAGCGGGAGTCCCCTACAATGAGCAGTTCTTC	CASSPIEAGVPYNEQFF
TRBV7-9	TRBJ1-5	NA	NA	TGTGCCAGCAGCAACCTCCAGTTGCGCAATCAGCCCCAGCATTTT	CASSNLQLRNQPQHF
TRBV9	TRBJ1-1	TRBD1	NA	TGTGCCAGCAGCGTAGTGCGTGCAGGGGGCTTGGCTGAAGCTTTCTTT	CASSVVRAGGLAEAFF
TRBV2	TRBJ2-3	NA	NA	TGTGGCCTAAAGGTGGCGACAGATACGCAGTATTTT	CGLKVATDTQYF
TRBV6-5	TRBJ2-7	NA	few	TGTGCCAGCAGTTCACACCCGTCCTACGAGCAGTACTTC	CASSSHPSYEQYF
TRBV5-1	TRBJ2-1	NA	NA	TGCGCCAGCAGCTTAAGTGGGATGTCCGATTACAATGAGCAGTTCTTC	CASSLSGMSDYNEQFF
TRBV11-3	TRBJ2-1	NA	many	TGTGCCAGCAGCGGGCGACCCGGCCGGGAGCAGTTCTTC	CASSGRPGREQFF
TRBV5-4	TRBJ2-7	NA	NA	TGTGCCAGCAGCTTGGCGGGGGCTCCTGACTACGAGCAGTACTTC	CASSLAGAPDYEQYF
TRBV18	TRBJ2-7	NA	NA	TGTGCCACCCAAAGTGCGGCCGGCGAGCAGTACTTC	CATQSAAGEQYF
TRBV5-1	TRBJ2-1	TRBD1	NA	TGCGCCAGCAGCTTTGGACCCGGACAGGGCCTACGGAATGAGCAGTTCTTC	CASSFGPGQGLRNEQFF
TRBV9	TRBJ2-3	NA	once	TGTGCCAGCAGCGCCCGACAGGGAGGTCAAGCAGATACGCAGTATTTT	CASSARQGGQADTQYF
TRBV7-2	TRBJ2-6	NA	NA	TGTGCCAGCAGCTTAGTACCAGGGCCGAGCTCTGGGGCCAACGTCCTGACTTTC	CASSLVPGPSSGANVLTF
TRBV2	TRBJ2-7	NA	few	TGTGCCAGCAGTGAACGGGGGATGGGGGAGCAGTACTTC	CASSERGMGEQYF
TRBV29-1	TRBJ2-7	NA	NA	TGCAGCGTCCGGGATGGTGGCGGAACCTACGAGCAGTACTTC	CSVRDGGGTYEQYF
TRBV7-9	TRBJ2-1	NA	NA	TGTGCCAGCAGCTATCCGGGCCGCCGGGTCGATGAGCAGTTCTTC	CASSYPGRRVDEQFF
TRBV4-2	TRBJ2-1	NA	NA	TGTGCCAGCAGCCAAGGGGAACAGGGAGGGGTTGGGCAGTTCTTC	CASSQGEQGGVGQFF
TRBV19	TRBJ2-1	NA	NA	TGTGCCAGTAGCCTATTCTCAGGGGACAATGAGCAGTTCTTC	CASSLFSGDNEQFF
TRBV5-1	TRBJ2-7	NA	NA	TGCGCCAGCAGCTTGGACAGACTCTCCTACGAGCAGTACTTC	CASSLDRLSYEQYF
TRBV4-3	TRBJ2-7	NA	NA	TGCGCCAGCAGCCAAAACCAACCTGACGAGCAGTACTTC	CASSQNQPDEQYF
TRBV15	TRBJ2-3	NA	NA	TGTGCCACCAGCAGACGACAGCCCAGCGTAGATACGCAGTATTTT	CATSRRQPSVDTQYF
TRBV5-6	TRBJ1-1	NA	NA	TGTGCCAGCAGCTTGGAGAGGGGGTTTTGGACTGAAGCTTTCTTT	CASSLERGFWTEAFF
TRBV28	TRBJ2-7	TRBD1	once	TGTGCCAGCAGTTCCACAGGGGCAAAGGACTACGAGCAGTACTTC	CASSSTGAKDYEQYF
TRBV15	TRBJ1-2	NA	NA	TGTGCCACCAGCAGAGAGTGGGCAGACTATGGCTACACCTTC	CATSREWADYGYTF
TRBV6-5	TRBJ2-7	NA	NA	TGTGCCAGCAGTTACTCGATTGTGGGCCGGAGCTACGAGCAGTACTTC	CASSYSIVGRSYEQYF
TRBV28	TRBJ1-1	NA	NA	TGTGCCAGCAGGTGGGTTCAAAGCACTGAAGCTTTCTTT	CASRWVQSTEAFF
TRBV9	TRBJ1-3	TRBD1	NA	TGTGCCAGCAGCGCAAGGGACAGGTACTCTGGAAACACCATATATTTT	CASSARDRYSGNTIYF
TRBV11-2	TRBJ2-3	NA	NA	TGTGCCAGCAGCCCATCCCGGGGAGATACGCAGTATTTT	CASSPSRGDTQYF
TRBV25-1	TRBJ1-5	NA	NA	TGTGCCAGCAGTGAATGGGGTGGAGAACGGCCCCAGCATTTT	CASSEWGGERPQHF
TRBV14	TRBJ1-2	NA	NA	TGTGCCAGCAGCCGACAGGCTTCTGGGGATGGCTACACCTTC	CASSRQASGDGYTF
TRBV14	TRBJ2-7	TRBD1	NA	TGTGCCAGCAGCCAAGTTGGCAGGGGGTACGAGCAGTACTTC	CASSQVGRGYEQYF
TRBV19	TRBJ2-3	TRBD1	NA	TGTGCCAGTGGGACAGGGGGTTCAGATACGCAGTATTTT	CASGTGGSDTQYF
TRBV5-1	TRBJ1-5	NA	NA	TGCGCCAGCAGCTTGAGTACCGGACAGCCCCAGCATTTT	CASSLSTGQPQHF
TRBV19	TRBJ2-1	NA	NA	TGTGCCAGTCGACAGCACAAATCCTACAATGAGCAGTTCTTC	CASRQHKSYNEQFF
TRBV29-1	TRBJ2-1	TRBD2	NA	TGCAGCGTTGAAGACTCCGGGACTAGCGAGGATGAGCAGTTCTTC	CSVEDSGTSEDEQFF
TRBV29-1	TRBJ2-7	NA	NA	TGCAGCGTTGTAATCTACGAGCAGTACTTC	CSVVIYEQYF
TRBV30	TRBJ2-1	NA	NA	TGTGCCTGGAGTGTCCCTAGCCTCTACAATGAGCAGTTCTTC	CAWSVPSLYNEQFF
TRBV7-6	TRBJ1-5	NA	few	TGTGCCAGCAGCTTAGCCAGCAATCAGCCCCAGCATTTT	CASSLASNQPQHF
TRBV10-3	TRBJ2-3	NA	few	TGTGCCATACTCGACCCACACACAGATACGCAGTATTTT	CAILDPHTDTQYF
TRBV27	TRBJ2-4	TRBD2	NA	TGTGCCAGCAACCCGGTCGGCGGGAGGGCCTTAGATCTAAACATTCAGTACTTC	CASNPVGGRALDLNIQYF
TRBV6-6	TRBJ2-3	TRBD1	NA	TGTGCCAGCAGCCACGGACAGGCTTCCTTTTCAGATACGCAGTATTTT	CASSHGQASFSDTQYF
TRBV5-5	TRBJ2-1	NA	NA	TGTGCCAGCAGCTTTCGGGAGACAGGGAACTCCTACAATGAGCAGTTCTTC	CASSFRETGNSYNEQFF
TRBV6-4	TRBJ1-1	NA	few	TGTGCCAGCAGTGACTCGTCCCGGAACACTGAAGCTTTCTTT	CASSDSSRNTEAFF
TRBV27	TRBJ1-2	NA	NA	TGTGCCAGCAGTCGGGCCAGGAGTCCTAACTATGGCTACACCTTC	CASSRARSPNYGYTF
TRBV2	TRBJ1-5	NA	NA	TGTGCCAGCAGTGATGCAAGGGGCCGCAATCAGCCCCAGCATTTT	CASSDARGRNQPQHF